These 29 T cell receptor beta chains were all obtained from the same sample, sequenced in a study of metastatic and nonmetastatic thyroid tumors. Through MiXCR, TCRdb re-clonotyped the PCR reads. The profile shows several thousand clones, around 32% of them singletons. Thyroid surgery had not been preceded by any treatment in any patient. Specimen: adjacent normal tissue. Every receptor here comes from a female donor with papillary thyroid cancer or a benign thyroid nodule (not recorded which). Some clones in this sample may be carry-over from other donors' samples.

By its share, this clone is medium-sized (0.01 to 0.1%). The chain employs TRBV27 and TRBJ1-2, with 10 bases aligning to TRBD1. This CDR3 comprises 16 residues. V shed 3 bases and J 2 bases; nucleotides not matched to a gene: 6. The germline V gene encodes CDR1 MNHEY and CDR2 SMNVEV (reference sequence). CDR3 DNA: TGTGCCAGCAGTTTTTTCCCGGGACAGGGGAACTATGGCTACACCTTC. Translating gives CASSFFPGQGNYGYTF.

A note on this clone: One junction end does not reproduce the germline sequence, and a read error may be involved. The sample has other DNA sequences that encode this CDR3 too. The CDR3 sequence is CASSFGSTEAFF. CDR3 coding DNA: TGTGCTAGCAGTTTTGGGAGCACTGAAGCTTTCTTT. This chain joins TRBV12-3 or TRBV12-4 and TRBJ1-1; unclear D gene. The CDR3 runs 12 residues.

The CDR3 DNA reads TGTGCCAGCAGTTCTGCGGGAGGGCCGCACACCGGGGAGCTGTTTTTT. This sequence encodes CASSSAGGPHTGELFF. The chain couples TRBV12-3 or TRBV12-4 to TRBJ2-2, with TRBD2 matching over 9 bases. V trimming: 4 bases; J trimming: 3 bases; junction bases outside the gene matches: 6. The CDR3 is 16 residues long.

The rearrangement links TRBV28 to TRBJ2-5, with 11 positions matching TRBD1. Germline V CDR1 and CDR2: MDHEN, SYDVKM. The CDR3 sequence is 15 residues long. After removal of 3 bases from V and 4 bases from J, the junction contained 4 bases not matched to a gene. CDR3 sequence: CASSLDRGRRETQYF. The CDR3 coding sequence is TGTGCCAGCAGTTTGGACAGGGGGCGAAGAGAGACCCAGTACTTC.

The gene calls are TRBV20-1 and TRBJ2-7; a weak D match, TRBD2 (6 bases). Germline values: CDR1 DFQATT, CDR2 SNEGSKA (reference sequence). This CDR3 has 13 amino acids. V lost 6 bases and J 3 bases, leaving 15 bases between the germline ends. CDR3 sequence: CSAGGPEGYEQYF. The CDR3 region has the DNA TGCAGTGCCGGGGGTCCTGAGGGCTACGAGCAGTACTTC.

V and J are TRBV27 and TRBJ1-3; D might be TRBD1 (6 bases). In germline, CDR1 is MNHEY, CDR2 SMNVEV (reference sequence). CDR3 length: 15 residues. V lost 9 bases, J lost 1 base, and 16 bases lay in between. CDR3 DNA: TGTGCCAGATCACCAGTGGACAGATCTGGAAACACCATATATTTT. As protein: CARSPVDRSGNTIYF.

This clone was seen a single time. J is TRBJ2-1 and V is TRBV11-2; TRBD2 matches at 9 bases. The CDR3 loop spans 14 amino acids. V trimming: 5 bases; J trimming: 10 bases; junction bases outside the gene matches: 9. Germline-derived CDR1 and CDR2 are SGHAT and FQNNGV. The CDR3: CASSQGRGGVEQFF. For the CDR3, the DNA is TGTGCCAGCAGCCAGGGGCGGGGGGGAGTCGAGCAGTTCTTC.

By sample fraction, this clone is large. The chain is built from TRBV7-2 and TRBJ2-7; D possibly corresponds to TRBD1 (6 bases). There are 12 residues in the CDR3. Per the germline V gene, CDR1 is SGHTA and CDR2 is FQGNSA. Trimming took off 5 bases at V and 5 bases at J, with 10 bases between the two ends. The chain's CDR3 is CASSPNRDEQYF. CDR3 in DNA: TGTGCCAGCAGCCCCAACAGGGACGAGCAGTACTTC.

The V call is TRBV20-1, the J call TRBJ2-7, with TRBD1 matching over 8 bases. Trimming took 3 bases from V and 2 from J; bases not matched to a gene: 9. Germline V gene data show CDR1 as DFQATT and CDR2 as SNEGSKA (reference sequence). The CDR3 spans 15 residues. The CDR3: CSARDGTGPTYEQYF. CDR3 bases: TGCAGTGCTAGGGACGGGACAGGTCCAACCTACGAGCAGTACTTC.

This clone is medium-sized (0.01 to 0.1%) by share. This rearrangement joins TRBV6-1 to TRBJ2-7; D possibly uses TRBD1 or TRBD2 (5 bases each). The CDR3 extends over 14 amino acids. V lost 6 bases to trimming and J lost 4 bases, with 16 bases between them. CDR1 is MNHNS and CDR2 is SASEGT in the germline V gene. This chain's CDR3 is CASSSVGTLYEQYF. CDR3 nucleotide sequence: TGTGCCAGCAGCTCGGTGGGGACCTTGTACGAGCAGTACTTC.

This clone was observed a few times. This chain connects TRBV5-1 to TRBJ1-1; D uncertain. CDR3 size: 11 residues. The V gene lost 2 bases and the J gene lost 8 bases, with 7 bases spanning the gap. Germline CDR1 is SGHRS and CDR2 is YFSETQ. CDR3 DNA sequence: TGCGCCAGCAGCTTCTCTGGGGAAGCTTTCTTT. This codes for CASSFSGEAFF.

The CDR3 reads CASSITDRASYEQYF. In DNA form, the CDR3 reads TGTGCCAGTAGTATAACGGACAGGGCATCCTACGAGCAGTACTTC. This sequence joins TRBV19 and TRBJ2-7; 8 nucleotides match TRBD1. This CDR3 comprises 15 residues. The junction had 4 bases not matched to a gene; V was cut back by 2 bases and J by 1 base. Germline CDR1 LNHDA, CDR2 SQIVND (reference sequence).

The sample holds many counts of this clone. The gene calls are TRBV7-2 and TRBJ1-1; 8 bases map to TRBD1. V dropped 5 bases and J dropped 6; count of bases not matched to a gene: 5. Germline CDR1 SGHTA, CDR2 FQGNSA. The CDR3 extends over 13 amino acids. CDR3 amino acids: CASSPDRGSEAFF. CDR3 nucleotides: TGTGCCAGCAGCCCCGACAGGGGATCTGAAGCTTTCTTT.

This clone was seen only a few times. The gene calls are TRBV6-1 and TRBJ2-7; D is undetermined. Trimming took off 6 bases at V and 6 bases at J, with 12 bases between the two ends. From germline, CDR1 is MNHNS and CDR2 SASEGT. The CDR3 extends over 12 amino acids. CDR3 DNA sequence: TGTGCCAGCAGGTCAACGTCGGGCGAGCAGTACTTC. Translation gives CASRSTSGEQYF.

The rearrangement uses TRBV6-8 and TRBJ1-5, with 8 bases lining up with TRBD1. Trimming took 0 bases from V and 2 from J; bases not matched to a gene: 0. This CDR3 is 15 amino acids long. Germline CDR1 reads MNHGY; CDR2 reads SAAAGT. This CDR3 reads CASSYSTGGNQPQHF. The CDR3 nucleotides are TGTGCCAGCAGTTACTCGACAGGGGGCAATCAGCCCCAGCATTTT.

The chain carries TRBV20-1 and TRBJ1-2; 9 nucleotides match TRBD1. Unmatched junction bases numbered 14, after V lost 5 bases and J lost 7 bases. This CDR3 region has 15 residues. The germline CDR1 and CDR2 sequences are DFQATT and SNEGSKA (reference sequence). The CDR3 is CSAETGTGSYGGYTF. The CDR3 nucleotides are TGCAGTGCTGAGACCGGGACAGGGTCCTACGGTGGCTACACCTTC.

This clone has just a few counts. This chain uses TRBV10-3 with TRBJ2-1, with 9 bases identical to TRBD2. CDR1 is ENHRY and CDR2 is SYGVKD in the germline V gene. Unmatched junction bases numbered 5, after V lost 2 bases and J lost 6 bases. The CDR3 totals 15 residues. CDR3 protein: CAISESGLAPNEQFF. For the CDR3, the DNA is TGTGCCATCAGTGAGAGCGGACTAGCGCCCAATGAGCAGTTCTTC.

This clone was seen only a few times. V usage is TRBV27 and J usage is TRBJ2-2, with TRBD2 matching over 7 bases. The CDR3 runs to 16 residues. V dropped 0 bases and J dropped 1; count of bases not matched to a gene: 2. CDR1 is MNHEY and CDR2 is SMNVEV in the germline V gene (reference sequence). CDR3 in amino acids: CASSLSGLLNTGELFF. As DNA, the CDR3 is TGTGCCAGCAGTTTATCGGGACTACTGAACACCGGGGAGCTGTTTTTT.

This clone occurred many times. A much larger clone sits a single nucleotide away, making a read error possible. V is TRBV20-1 and J is TRBJ1-1, with no clear D. The CDR3 is 12 residues long. Germline-derived CDR1 and CDR2 are DFQATT and SNEGSKA (reference sequence). With 8 bases removed from V and 7 bases from J, the gap between germline ends came to 17 bases. In DNA, the CDR3 is TGCAGTCGATTGGGCCTAGGTATTGAAGCTTTCTTT. This codes for CSRLGLGIEAFF.

This sequence joins TRBV25-1 and TRBJ1-1; a weak D match, TRBD1 (5 bases). The CDR3 sequence is 14 residues long. Germline CDR1 reads MGHDK; CDR2 reads SYGVNS. With 2 bases removed from V and 2 bases from J, the gap between germline ends came to 9 bases. CDR3 DNA sequence: TGTGCCAGCAGTGAAGGGGCGGAAAACACTGAAGCTTTCTTT. Amino acids: CASSEGAENTEAFF.

This chain links TRBV5-1 with TRBJ1-6; D might be TRBD1 (5 bases). Germline CDR1 and CDR2: SGHRS and YFSETQ. Trimming removed 0 bases from V and 8 bases from J, with 6 bases in between. The CDR3 loop spans 13 amino acids. The CDR3 loop is CASSLEQDSPLHF. DNA of the CDR3: TGCGCCAGCAGCTTGGAACAGGATTCACCCCTCCACTTT.

In this sample, this clone turned up a few times. The V call is TRBV19, the J call TRBJ2-3; TRBD1 agrees at 11 bases. The trim removed 4 bases at V and 7 bases at J, leaving 4 bases unmatched. The CDR3 runs to 14 residues. Germline values: CDR1 LNHDA, CDR2 SQIVND (reference sequence). The CDR3 is CASSRTGGANTQYF. The CDR3 coding sequence is TGTGCCAGTAGTAGGACAGGGGGCGCGAATACGCAGTATTTT.

This clone was observed at least ten times. The rearrangement links TRBV28 to TRBJ2-7; D not resolved. CDR3 length: 13 amino acids. CDR1 is MDHEN and CDR2 is SYDVKM in the germline V gene. Deletions cut 5 bases from V and 2 bases from J, with 10 bases between. In nucleotides, the CDR3 is TGTGCCAGCAGTGACCACACACCCTACGAGCAGTACTTC. It codes for CASSDHTPYEQYF.

This clone was recorded at least ten times. The chain uses TRBV29-1 and TRBJ2-3; a weak D match, TRBD2 (6 bases). The CDR3 contains 14 residues. Germline CDR1 SQVTM, CDR2 ANQGSEA. V dropped 3 bases and J dropped 2 bases, with 12 bases sitting between them. This CDR3 is CSVEVGRTTDTQYF. CDR3 nucleotides: TGCAGCGTTGAGGTCGGGAGAACCACAGATACGCAGTATTTT.

The rearrangement joins TRBV29-1 to TRBJ2-1; the match to TRBD2 covers 7 bases. The germline V gene has CDR1 SQVTM and CDR2 ANQGSEA. The CDR3 spans 15 residues. V dropped 6 bases and J dropped 3; count of bases not matched to a gene: 11. This CDR3 reads CSVPWGASGYNEQFF. CDR3 DNA sequence: TGCAGCGTCCCTTGGGGAGCTAGCGGCTACAATGAGCAGTTCTTC.

J is TRBJ1-4 and V is TRBV5-1; D is unclear. The CDR3 length is 16 residues. The V gene lost 5 bases and the J gene lost 8 bases, with 22 bases spanning the gap. Germline assignment: CDR1 SGHRS and CDR2 YFSETQ. The CDR3 DNA reads as TGCGCCAGCAGTCGAGACCCGGGGTCCTTTGGGGAAAAACTGTTTTTT. Protein sequence: CASSRDPGSFGEKLFF.

Only a few counts were recorded for this clone. DNA of the CDR3: TGTGCCAGCAGTGAAGCGGAGAACACTGAAGCTTTCTTT. It yields the protein CASSEAENTEAFF. This chain connects TRBV2 to TRBJ1-1; D is unresolved. Germline V CDR1 and CDR2: SNHLY, FYNNEI. Trimming left V 0 bases short and J 1 base short, with 3 bases between. The CDR3 sequence is 13 residues long.

The chain links TRBV12-3 or TRBV12-4 to TRBJ1-5; D gene uncertain. The V gene lost 8 bases and the J gene lost 4 bases, with 18 bases spanning the gap. CDR3 length: 15 residues. The CDR3 loop is CASGPGDLINQPQHF. The DNA of the CDR3 is TGTGCCAGCGGCCCGGGTGATCTCATTAATCAGCCCCAGCATTTT.

This clone was observed many times. A much larger clone lies a single base off, so this may be a read error. The sample holds other DNA sequences that translate to the same CDR3. This sequence joins TRBV28 and TRBJ1-1; no clear D gene. The germline CDR1 and CDR2 sequences are MDHEN and SYDVKM. The CDR3 length is 11 residues. The DNA of the CDR3 is TGTGCTAGCAGTTTCCAGGCTGAAGCTTTCTTT. Its protein product is CASSFQAEAFF.